The sequence of this T cell receptor beta chain was determined in a study of blood T cell repertoires in COVID-19. Overall study context: T cells, B-cell-depleted T cells, or PBMCs supplied cDNA or gDNA.

CDR3 length equals 19 residues. CDR1 and CDR2 (germline): SGDLS, YYNGEE. With 0 bases removed from V and 5 bases from J, the gap between germline ends came to 23 bases. The data were produced by immunoSEQ multiplex PCR, yet TCRdb's version contains in-frame clones alone and is incomplete. The data contain some 230,000 clones, just over 85% of them singletons. The sequenced sample was peripheral blood. This chain links TRBV9 with TRBJ1-4; D not certain. The TCR comes from a man aged 25-45 years who had recovered from COVID-19. As DNA, the CDR3 is TGTGCCAGCAGCGTAGAAAGTTCACCATGGGCGGGGAAGAATGAAAAACTGTTTTTT. This encodes CASSVESSPWAGKNEKLFF. Supplemented by reference TRBV9 and TRBJ1-4, the full variable domain reads DSGVTQTPKHLITATGQRVTLRCSPRSGDLSVYWYQQSLDQGLQFLIQYYNGEERAKGNILERFSAQQFPDLHSELNLSSLELGDSALYFCASSVESSPWAGKNEKLFFGSGTQLSVL.